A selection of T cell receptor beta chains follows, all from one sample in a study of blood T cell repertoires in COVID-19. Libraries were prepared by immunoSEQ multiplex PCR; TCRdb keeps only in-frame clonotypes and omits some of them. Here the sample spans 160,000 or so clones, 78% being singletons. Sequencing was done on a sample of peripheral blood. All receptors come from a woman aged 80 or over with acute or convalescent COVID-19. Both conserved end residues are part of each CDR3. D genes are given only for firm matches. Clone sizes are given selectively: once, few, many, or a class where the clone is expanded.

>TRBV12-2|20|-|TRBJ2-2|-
CASRFRTFGQGAGNTGELFF
-
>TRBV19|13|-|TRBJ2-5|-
CASSSQGQETQYF
TGTGCCAGTAGTAGTCAGGGACAAGAGACCCAGTACTTC
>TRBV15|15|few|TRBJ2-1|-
CATSRDKGAYNEQFF
TGTGCCACCAGCAGAGATAAGGGGGCCTACAATGAGCAGTTCTTC
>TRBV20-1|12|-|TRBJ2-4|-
CSASKGLSIQYF
TGCAGTGCTAGTAAGGGGCTCAGCATTCAGTACTTC
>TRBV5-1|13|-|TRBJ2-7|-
CASSWTPGYEQYF
TGCGCCAGCAGCTGGACCCCGGGATACGAGCAGTACTTC
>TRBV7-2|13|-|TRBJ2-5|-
CASGVQIQETQYF
TGTGCCAGCGGTGTCCAGATCCAAGAGACCCAGTACTTC
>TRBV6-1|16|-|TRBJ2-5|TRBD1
CASSAGTGLVQETQYF
TGTGCCAGCAGTGCAGGGACAGGCCTTGTCCAAGAGACCCAGTACTTC
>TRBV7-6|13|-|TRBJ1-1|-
CASSLTGMTEAFF
TGTGCCAGCAGCTTAACAGGGATGACTGAAGCTTTCTTT
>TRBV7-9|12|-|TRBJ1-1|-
CASSETRQGAFF
TGTGCCAGCAGCGAGACCCGCCAGGGGGCTTTCTTT
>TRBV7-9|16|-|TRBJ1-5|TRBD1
CASSFQGQGANQPQHF
TGTGCCAGCAGCTTCCAGGGACAGGGGGCCAATCAGCCCCAGCATTTT
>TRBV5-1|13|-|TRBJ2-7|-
CASSLEHGYEQYF
TGCGCCAGCAGCTTGGAGCACGGCTACGAGCAGTACTTC
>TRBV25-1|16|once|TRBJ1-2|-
CASSQLGTRANYGYTF
TGTGCCAGCAGTCAACTCGGGACAAGAGCTAACTATGGCTACACCTTC
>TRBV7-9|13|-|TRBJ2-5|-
CASSYRAQETQYF
TGTGCCAGCAGCTACAGGGCCCAAGAGACCCAGTACTTC
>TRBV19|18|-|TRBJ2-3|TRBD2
CASSLSGGPLYRTDTQYF
TGTGCCAGTAGCTTAAGCGGGGGGCCATTATATCGCACAGATACGCAGTATTTT
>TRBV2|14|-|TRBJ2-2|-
CASSWTANTGELFF
TGTGCCAGCAGTTGGACAGCGAACACCGGGGAGCTGTTTTTT
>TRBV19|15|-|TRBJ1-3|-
CASSNDGRPGNTIYF
TGTGCCAGTAGTAACGACGGGAGGCCCGGAAACACCATATATTTT
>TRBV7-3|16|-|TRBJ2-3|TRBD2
CASSLNAGGRTDTQYF
TGTGCCAGCAGCTTAAATGCGGGAGGCCGCACAGATACGCAGTATTTT
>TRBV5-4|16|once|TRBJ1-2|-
CASSLDDYRAFYGYTF
TGTGCCAGCAGCTTGGACGATTACAGGGCCTTCTATGGCTACACCTTC
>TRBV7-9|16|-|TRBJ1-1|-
CASSLATGTLNTEAFF
TGTGCCAGCAGCTTAGCGACCGGGACACTGAACACTGAAGCTTTCTTT
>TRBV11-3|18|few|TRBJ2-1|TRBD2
CASSLGLAGGPSYNEQFF
TGTGCCAGCAGCTTAGGACTAGCGGGAGGGCCGTCCTACAATGAGCAGTTCTTC
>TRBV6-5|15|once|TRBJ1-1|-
CASSSSDRRNTEAFF
TGTGCCAGCAGTTCGTCAGACAGGCGGAACACTGAAGCTTTCTTT
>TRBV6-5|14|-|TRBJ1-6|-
CASGLRGGNSPLHF
TGTGCCAGCGGATTGCGGGGGGGGAATTCACCCCTCCACTTT
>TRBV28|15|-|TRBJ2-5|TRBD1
CASTSGQGAKETQYF
TGTGCCAGCACCTCGGGGCAGGGGGCGAAGGAGACCCAGTACTTC
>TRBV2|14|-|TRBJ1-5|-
CASSDGDYNQPQHF
TGTGCCAGCAGTGACGGGGATTACAATCAGCCCCAGCATTTT
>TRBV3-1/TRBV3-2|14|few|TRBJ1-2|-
CASSQEQGFYGYTF
TGTGCCAGCAGCCAAGAGCAGGGGTTCTATGGCTACACCTTC
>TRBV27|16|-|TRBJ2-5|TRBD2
CASTSGPLAGPETQYF
TGTGCCAGCACCTCCGGACCTCTAGCGGGGCCAGAGACCCAGTACTTC
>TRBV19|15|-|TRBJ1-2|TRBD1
CASSTLGTGNYGYTF
TGTGCCAGTAGTACCCTAGGGACAGGGAACTATGGCTACACCTTC
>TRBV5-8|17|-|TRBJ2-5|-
CASSLGGWRGPKETQYF
TGTGCCAGCAGCCTGGGGGGATGGCGGGGGCCCAAAGAGACCCAGTACTTC
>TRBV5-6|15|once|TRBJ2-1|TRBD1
CASSLRGGAVNEQFF
TGTGCCAGCAGCTTAAGAGGGGGCGCCGTGAATGAGCAGTTCTTC
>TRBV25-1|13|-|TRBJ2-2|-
CASSDGLHRELFF
TGTGCCAGCAGTGATGGACTGCACCGGGAGCTGTTTTTT
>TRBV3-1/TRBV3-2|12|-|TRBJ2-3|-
CASSLGGNTQYF
TGTGCCAGCAGTCTCGGGGGAAATACGCAGTATTTT